The source of this T cell receptor beta chain is a study of blood T cell repertoires in COVID-19. In the study overall: Sites in the United States, Italy and Spain provided acute and convalescent COVID-19 samples.

The CDR3 has 14 amino acids. The germline V gene encodes CDR1 LGHDT and CDR2 YNNKEL (reference sequence). J gave up 2 bases and V 4 bases, and 1 base lay outside the gene matches. Seattle-derived patients entered the study during active infection and were followed longitudinally. Per the original data handling: Counts of nucleated cells, estimated from reference gene primer amplification, were obtained. The protocol was immunoSEQ multiplex PCR, while the TCRdb copy is restricted to in-frame clones and leaves out a portion. V, J and clone size are those of that table, while D and trimming were read from the DNA. The table includes over 100,000 clones, around nine tenths detected once.

The sequencing sample was made of peripheral blood. This chain uses TRBV3-1 (or the pseudogene TRBV3-2) with TRBJ1-4; 7 bases agree with TRBD1. The source of this sequence is a woman in her seventies with COVID-19, enrolled during active disease. CDR3 residues: CASSLTGTNEKLFF. The CDR3 DNA follows: TGTGCCAGCAGCCTGACAGGGACTAATGAAAAACTGTTTTTT.